This T cell receptor (beta chain) was sequenced during a study of tumor and adjacent non-tumor tissue in lung cancer. The overall study: Patients were aged about 30 to 80, about ten men and 5 women, stage I to III.

A modified ARM-PCR protocol with three rounds of nested PCR amplified TCRbeta. TCRdb analysed the multiplex PCR reads with MiXCR anew, one entry per CDR3 protein. The table includes about 120,000 distinct CDR3 sequences, approximately 84% detected once. Trimming removed 9 bases from V and 8 bases from J; junction bases left unmatched: 10. Germline V gene lookup returns CDR1 WSHSY and CDR2 SAAADI. This CDR3 region has 14 residues. No cell sorting was done before RNA was extracted from the tissue. The receptor was derived from a man aged 65 to 79 with non-small cell lung cancer. V gene TRBV10-2 combines with J gene TRBJ2-2, with 9 bases that match TRBD2. The specimen was lung tumor tissue. CDR3 DNA sequence: TGCGCCAGTAGGCTAGCGGGACAGAGGGGGGAGCTGTTTTTT. This encodes CASRLAGQRGELFF.